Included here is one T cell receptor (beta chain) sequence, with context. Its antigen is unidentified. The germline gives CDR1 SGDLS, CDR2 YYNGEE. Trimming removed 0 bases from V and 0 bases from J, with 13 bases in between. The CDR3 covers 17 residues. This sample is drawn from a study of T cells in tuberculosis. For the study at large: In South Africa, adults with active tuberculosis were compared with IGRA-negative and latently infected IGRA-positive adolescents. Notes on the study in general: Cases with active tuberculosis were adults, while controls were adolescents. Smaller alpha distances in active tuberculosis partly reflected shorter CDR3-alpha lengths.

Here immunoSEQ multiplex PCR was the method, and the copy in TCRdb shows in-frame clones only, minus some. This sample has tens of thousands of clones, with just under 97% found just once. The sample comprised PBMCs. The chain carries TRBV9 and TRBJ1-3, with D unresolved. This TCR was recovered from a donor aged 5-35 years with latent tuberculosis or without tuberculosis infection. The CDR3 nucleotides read TGTGCCAGCAGCGTAGCTCCGAGCTCCTCCTCTGGAAACACCATATATTTT. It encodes CASSVAPSSSSGNTIYF.